The clone carrying this T cell receptor (beta chain) was picked up many times. Its target is not known. From RNA transcripts, TCR beta CDR3 regions were amplified. Researchers ran a first-round RT-PCR on the TCR CDR3 using the HTBI primer set. TCRdb redid the calling of the multiplex PCR reads with MiXCR, one entry per CDR3 protein. The sample has roughly 420,000 distinct CDR3 sequences, about a sixth seen once. It was 8.5 to 10 ml of fresh peripheral blood that supplied the PBMCs. This specimen comes from a study of T cells in Graves' hyperthyroidism and ophthalmopathy. The study, taken as a whole, reports: Ophthalmopathy was model-predicted a median roughly 6.2 months pre-onset.

Per the germline V gene, CDR1 is SGHDT and CDR2 is YYEEEE. The CDR3 totals 15 residues. The germline V and J ends were trimmed by 2 bases and 5 bases, with 16 bases remaining between them. V is TRBV5-6 and J is TRBJ2-5; weak D call: TRBD1 (6 bases). This clonotype was sampled from a young woman with Graves' hyperthyroidism. What was sequenced was blood. The CDR3, as DNA: TGTGCCAGCAGCTTACAGGGTTTGTTAGGGGAGACCCAGTACTTC. Residues: CASSLQGLLGETQYF.